The clone carrying this TCR beta chain was counted between two and nine times. The data derive from a study of beta chain features in type 1 diabetes. What was sequenced were expressed TCRB transcripts, since all of the isolated RNA had been reverse transcribed. Libraries were prepared by immunoSEQ multiplex PCR; TCRdb keeps only in-frame clonotypes and omits some of them. This sample has some 150,000 clones, with 6.9% found just once. The length of the CDR3 is 14 residues. V was shortened by 3 bases and J by 7 bases, with 15 bases between the two germline ends. Germline V gene data show CDR1 as LNHDA and CDR2 as SQIVND (reference sequence).

The sample comprised central memory CD4+ T cells from blood. The sequence came from a woman aged 25 to 39 in good health. This chain links TRBV19 with TRBJ1-2, with TRBD1 as a possible D gene (5 bases). The CDR3, as DNA: TGTGCCAGTAGTATTTTTGCCGTCAGGGCTGGCTACACCTTC. Residues: CASSIFAVRAGYTF.